The entry that follows covers one T cell receptor (beta chain) sequence. Sequencing was performed with immunoSEQ multiplex PCR; in TCRdb, only in-frame clones are kept and a portion is missing. The sample contains roughly 26,000 clones, approximately 92% of which appear only once. This record belongs to a study of T cell changes during pregnancy in multiple sclerosis. V dropped 0 bases and J dropped 1 base, with 7 bases sitting between them. The CDR3 length is 14 residues. Germline CDR1 and CDR2: SGHRS and YFSETQ. The sample was CD8+ T cells from peripheral blood mononuclear cells, taken in the second trimester of pregnancy. The sequence came from a female donor with multiple sclerosis, enrolled in a pregnancy study. This rearrangement joins TRBV5-1 to TRBJ1-1; TRBD1 is a possible D gene (6 bases). The CDR3 region is CASSLEGGNTEAFF. Written as DNA, the CDR3 is TGCGCCAGCAGCTTGGAAGGGGGGAACACTGAAGCTTTCTTT.